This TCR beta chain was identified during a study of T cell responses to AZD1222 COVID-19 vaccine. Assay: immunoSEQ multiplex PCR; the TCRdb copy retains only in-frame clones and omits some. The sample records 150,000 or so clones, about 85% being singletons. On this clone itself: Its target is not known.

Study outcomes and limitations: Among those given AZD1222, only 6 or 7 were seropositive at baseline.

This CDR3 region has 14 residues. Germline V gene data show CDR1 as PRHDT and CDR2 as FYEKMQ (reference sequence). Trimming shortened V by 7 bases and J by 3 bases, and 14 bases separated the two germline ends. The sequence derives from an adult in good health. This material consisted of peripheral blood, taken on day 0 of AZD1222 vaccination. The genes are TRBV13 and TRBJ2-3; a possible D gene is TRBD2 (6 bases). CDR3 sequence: CASNRRGGTDTQYF. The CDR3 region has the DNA TGTGCCAGCAACCGTCGTGGGGGGACAGATACGCAGTATTTT.